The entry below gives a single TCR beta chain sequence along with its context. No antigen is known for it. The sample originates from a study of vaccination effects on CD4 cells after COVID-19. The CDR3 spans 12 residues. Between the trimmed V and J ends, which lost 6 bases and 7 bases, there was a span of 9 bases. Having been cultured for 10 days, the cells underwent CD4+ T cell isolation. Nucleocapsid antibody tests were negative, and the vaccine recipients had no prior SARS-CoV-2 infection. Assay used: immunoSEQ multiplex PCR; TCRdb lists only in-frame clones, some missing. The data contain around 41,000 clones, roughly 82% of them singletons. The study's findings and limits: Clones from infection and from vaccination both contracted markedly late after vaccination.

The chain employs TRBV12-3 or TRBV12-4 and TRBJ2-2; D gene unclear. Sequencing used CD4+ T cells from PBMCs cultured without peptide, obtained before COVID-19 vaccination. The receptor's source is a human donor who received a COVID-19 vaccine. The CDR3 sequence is CASRRLFGELFF. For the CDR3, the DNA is TGTGCCAGCAGGCGCCTCTTCGGGGAGCTGTTTTTT.